One and the same sample provided the 11 T cell receptor beta chains below, sequenced in a study of T cell repertoires in cytomegalovirus infection. Using its own MiXCR run on the reads, TCRdb lists one record per CDR3 protein. This sample has approximately 500,000 distinct CDR3 sequences; approximately 10% occur once, and the top ten carry 10%. Sequenced: PBMCs. The receptors were gathered from a human donor in good health (CMV status not recorded). Some clones in this sample may be carry-over from other donors' samples.

CDR3 coding DNA: TGCAGTGCTAGCCTACCCATCCTGGGGTCCTACGAGCAGTACTTC. As protein: CSASLPILGSYEQYF. The gene calls are TRBV20-1 and TRBJ2-7; D is uncertain. This CDR3 spans 15 amino acids. CDR1 and CDR2 from the germline V gene are DFQATT and SNEGSKA (reference sequence). Trimming took off 3 bases at V and 1 base at J, with 16 bases between the two ends.

This clonotype was found many times. This chain uses TRBV7-9 with TRBJ2-7; the D is unclear. The germline V gene encodes CDR1 SEHNR and CDR2 FQNEAQ (reference sequence). V was shortened by 0 bases and J by 7 bases, with 7 bases between the two germline ends. The CDR3 is 12 amino acids. The CDR3 nucleotides read TGTGCCAGCAGCTTAGCGGGGTGGGAGCAGTACTTC. This codes for CASSLAGWEQYF.

Ten or more counts support this clonotype. The rearrangement uses TRBV6-5 and TRBJ1-6; D is perhaps TRBD1 (5 bases). The V gene lost 2 bases and the J gene lost 7 bases, with 9 bases spanning the gap. CDR1 and CDR2 (germline): MNHEY, SVGAGI. The CDR3 length is 14 residues. The CDR3 is CASSYRDRNSPLHF. For the CDR3, the DNA is TGTGCCAGCAGTTACCGGGACCGCAATTCACCCCTCCACTTT.

At least ten counts were recorded for this clonotype. The rearrangement uses TRBV7-2 and TRBJ1-1, with D maybe TRBD1 (5 bases). Germline V gives CDR1 SGHTA, CDR2 FQGNSA. V was pared by 2 bases and J by 1 base, with 11 bases between. The CDR3 runs 15 residues. As DNA, the CDR3 is TGTGCCAGCAGCTTAAACCGGGGCCAGAACACTGAAGCTTTCTTT. Protein product: CASSLNRGQNTEAFF.

In its sample, this clonotype was seen many times. This chain uses TRBV28 with TRBJ1-3; D is unclear. The V and J ends lost 5 bases and 3 bases respectively, with 8 bases between them. Germline lookup yields CDR1 MDHEN and CDR2 SYDVKM. The CDR3 contains 13 residues. CDR3 coding DNA: TGTGCCAGCAGTATTGTGGGTGGAAACACCATATATTTT. Its translation: CASSIVGGNTIYF.

On this clonotype: Only one base separates this from a far larger clonotype, so it likely reflects a read error. This likely comes from a read error, as the CDR3 has no conserved phenylalanine or tryptophan at its end. The chain joins TRBV14 to TRBJ2-7; 9 bases fit TRBD1. CDR1 and CDR2 (germline): SGHDN, FVKESK. This CDR3 has 13 amino acids. V lost 3 bases, J lost 3 bases, and 0 bases stayed unmatched. DNA for the CDR3: TGTGCCAGCAGCCAGGACAGGGGCTACGAGCAGTACATC. Residues: CASSQDRGYEQYI.

The sample holds a few counts of this clonotype. This chain links TRBV7-9 with TRBJ2-3; D not resolved. Trimming cost V 4 bases and J 1 base, with 15 bases left between them. The CDR3 length is 16 residues. From germline, CDR1 is SEHNR and CDR2 FQNEAQ (reference sequence). In DNA, the CDR3 is TGTGCCAGCAGCTCTAGGATGGGGAAAGGCACAGATACGCAGTATTTT. It translates to CASSSRMGKGTDTQYF.

This clonotype was seen ten or more times. J is TRBJ2-1 and V is TRBV6-2 or TRBV6-3, with 12 positions matching TRBD2. V lost 6 bases and J lost 0; bases outside the gene matches: 6. This CDR3 comprises 17 residues. The V gene's germline CDR1 is MNHEY and CDR2 SVGEGT. The CDR3 DNA reads as TGTGCCAGCAGCCCTCGACTAGCGGGGGACTCCTACAATGAGCAGTTCTTC. It codes for CASSPRLAGDSYNEQFF.

Many counts were recorded for this clonotype. V gene TRBV10-3 combines with J gene TRBJ1-2; D uncertain. Trimming removed 0 bases from V and 7 bases from J, with 12 bases in between. Germline CDR1 ENHRY, CDR2 SYGVKD. The CDR3 totals 14 residues. The CDR3 reads CAISESNGPGGYTF. CDR3 bases: TGTGCCATCAGTGAGTCGAATGGACCTGGTGGCTACACCTTC.

This clonotype showed up many times. The chain employs TRBV6-1 and TRBJ2-7; no firm D call. This CDR3 is 16 amino acids long. V lost 5 bases, J lost 6 bases, and 23 bases lay in between. Per the germline V gene, CDR1 is MNHNS and CDR2 is SASEGT. CDR3 coding DNA: TGTGCCAGCAGTCCCATTACTACCAGGATCACCCTCGAGCAGTACTTC. It encodes CASSPITTRITLEQYF.

This clonotype was found many times. The V and J genes are TRBV20-1 and TRBJ1-2; D is unresolved. There are 14 residues in the CDR3. The V end lost 6 bases, the J end lost 8 bases, and 22 bases lay between the germline ends. Germline CDR1 reads DFQATT; CDR2 reads SNEGSKA (reference sequence). CDR3 in DNA: TGCAGTGCCCCCATGGGTGGGCTCGAGGGAGGCTACACCTTC. The encoded protein is CSAPMGGLEGGYTF.